This entry is about one T cell receptor beta chain. The data stem from a study of shared T cell receptors in the human thymus. Germline V gene data show CDR1 as GTSNPN and CDR2 as SVGIG (reference sequence). The CDR3 loop spans 15 amino acids. The V and J ends lost 0 bases and 4 bases respectively, with 13 bases between them. The table came from immunoSEQ multiplex PCR; TCRdb's copy has only in-frame clones and leaves some out. The sample has hundreds of thousands of clones; approximately 78% are singletons. The same specimen was also included in a second study, on human thymus T cells. From that paper: The donor group consisted of healthy Finnish infants who were having corrective surgery for congenital heart defects. Thymus pieces cut out during corrective heart surgery were the tissue that was used. Across thymic and blood repertoires, the usage of V and J genes appeared to be biased. Reports from related research described highly overlapping thymic repertoires among unrelated individuals.

The sample comprised thymocytes. This TCR was sampled from a boy under two years old with a congenital heart defect. V usage is TRBV30 and J usage is TRBJ2-1; no clear D. The CDR3 DNA reads TGTGCCTGGAGTGTACGCTACCCCGTATACAATGAGCAGTTCTTC. It yields the protein CAWSVRYPVYNEQFF. The whole variable domain, remainder taken from reference TRBV30 and TRBJ2-1, is SQTIHQWPATLVQPVGSPLSLECTVEGTSNPNLYWYRQAAGRGLQLLFYSVGIGQISSEVPQNLSASRPQDRQFILSSKKLLLSDSGFYLCAWSVRYPVYNEQFFGPGTRLTVL.